The T cell receptor beta chain described here comes from a study of cytomegalovirus exposure and HLA in healthy donors (dated 2017 in TCRdb). Broadly, across the study: The 666 repertoires of the first cohort and the 120 validation repertoires were produced on the same platform, according to a later analysis. The study aimed to test whether cataloging public T cell receptors could reveal signatures of past pathogen exposure. In addition to the first cohort of roughly 700 subjects, a separate validation cohort of 120 different subjects was used. The study combined high-throughput TCR immunosequencing, statistical association of individual TCRs with disease status, and machine learning to predict cytomegalovirus infection status. The full study reports these points: Of the cluster scores, 85% to 95% were above 0 in a later analysis, which found that TCRs clustered in the first cohort also tended to co-occur in the 120 or so validation repertoires. All 120 or so repertoires were used to score co-occurrence in the validation cohort in a later analysis, because that analysis had no HLA typing for the cohort. The study listed approximately 150 TCR beta chains as associated with cytomegalovirus. The authors suggested that the approach could potentially be extended to other disease states and immunological phenotypes. In both the original and validation cohorts, the classifier was reported to diagnose cytomegalovirus status with high specificity and sensitivity. Most TCR sequences were observed very rarely across donors, whereas some public TCRs were present in many individuals. Three of the identified cytomegalovirus-associated TCR beta chains were confirmed in vitro to be specific for cytomegalovirus antigens.

The donors belonged to the validation cohort of around 120 subjects, which was separate from the roughly 670-subject first cohort. The table lists this clone with a few counts. Its antigen remains undetermined. No base-level quality is on record; no much larger clone is a single base apart. Per the germline V gene, SGHTA is the CDR1 and FQGNSA is the CDR2. V lost 7 bases and J lost 0 bases, and the count of bases not matched to a germline gene is 7. Including cysteine and phenylalanine, the CDR3 has 19 amino acids. CDR3 DNA is the only sequence kept; it has 57 bases, read in frame from the first base. Library method: the immunoSEQ multiplex PCR assay. In the authors' own workflow: A statistical classification framework was developed to diagnose cytomegalovirus status using the catalog of TCR beta chain sequences. Drawn from immuneACCESS, this table holds only the in-frame rearrangements with V and J called that TCRdb kept. Clones are partly lost; checked studies trace under half to an unresolved V gene and leave the rest unexplained. The DNA was the basis for D and trimming; V, J and clone size are from that table. Here the sample has 150,000 to 200,000 clones; about 89% occur a single time. Approximately 2.4% of the sample is held by the ten biggest clonotypes.

Rearrangement joined TRBV7-2 to TRBJ2-6, with 15 central nucleotides matching TRBD2. The source of this sequence is a man aged 18-30 years in good health and CMV-seropositive. Sequencing was performed on PBMCs. The DNA sequence follows: TGTGCCAGCAAGGGGACTAGCGGGGGGCCCTACTCTGGGGCCAACGTCCTGACTTTC. This codes for CASKGTSGGPYSGANVLTF.